This T cell receptor beta chain was sequenced for a study of T cells in Graves' hyperthyroidism and ophthalmopathy. This clonotype was counted only a few times. Amplification of TCR beta CDR3 regions used RNA as the template. The TCR CDR3 first-round RT-PCR relied on the HTBI primer set. From the multiplex PCR reads, TCRdb called clonotypes with MiXCR, one entry per CDR3 protein. The table has approximately 360,000 distinct CDR3 sequences, about 15% seen once. With 3 bases removed from V and 9 bases from J, the gap between germline ends came to 15 bases. The CDR3 totals 15 residues. The germline gives CDR1 SGHAT, CDR2 FQNNGV.

The sequenced sample was blood. The rearrangement links TRBV11-2 to TRBJ1-6; the D is unclear. The TCR was taken from a woman under 30 with Graves' hyperthyroidism that later progressed to Graves' ophthalmopathy. The CDR3 sequence: CASSFKYALSSPLHF. CDR3 coding DNA: TGTGCCAGCAGCTTCAAGTATGCCCTTAGTTCACCCCTCCACTTT.